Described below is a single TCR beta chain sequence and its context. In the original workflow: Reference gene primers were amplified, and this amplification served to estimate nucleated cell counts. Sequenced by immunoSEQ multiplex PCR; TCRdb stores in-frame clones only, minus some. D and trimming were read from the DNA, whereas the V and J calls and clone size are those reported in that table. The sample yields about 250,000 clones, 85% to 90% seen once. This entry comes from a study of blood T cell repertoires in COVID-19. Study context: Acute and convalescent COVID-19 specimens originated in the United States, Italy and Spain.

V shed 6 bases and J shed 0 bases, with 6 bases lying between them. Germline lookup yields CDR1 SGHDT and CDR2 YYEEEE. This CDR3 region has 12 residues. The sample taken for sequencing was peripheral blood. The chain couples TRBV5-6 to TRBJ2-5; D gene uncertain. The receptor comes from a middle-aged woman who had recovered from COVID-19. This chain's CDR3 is CASTLNQETQYF. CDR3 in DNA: TGTGCCAGCACCCTAAACCAAGAGACCCAGTACTTC.